The rows below give T cell receptor beta chains drawn from one sample of a study of cytomegalovirus exposure and HLA in healthy donors. TCRdb's copy holds only in-frame clones and misses some; the assay was immunoSEQ multiplex PCR. There are more than 65,000 clones in the sample; more than 70% occur only once, and around 2.8% lies in the top ten. The specimen was PBMCs. The receptors come from a man between 40 and 49 years old in good health and CMV-seronegative. Each CDR3 is given with its conserved first and last residue. The order of the fields is V gene, J gene, CDR3 protein.

TRBV27	TRBJ2-2	CASRAGSANTGELFF
TRBV25-1	TRBJ2-3	CASRFGGAGGTDTQYF
TRBV7-3	TRBJ2-1	CASSLMGRNEQFF
TRBV6-5	TRBJ2-2	CASSPVSSPGELFF
TRBV7-3	TRBJ2-7	CASSPGTGPYEQYF
TRBV18	TRBJ2-3	CASSPPNRLTSTDTQYF
TRBV19	TRBJ1-3	CASNGGSHSSGNTIYF
TRBV5-8	TRBJ1-1	CASSWRGYEAFF
TRBV28	TRBJ1-1	CASSLWPVGGSEAFF
TRBV5-1	TRBJ1-3	CASSFDRRGYSGNTIYF
TRBV2	TRBJ1-6	CASREGASYNSPLHF
TRBV9	TRBJ2-2	CASSPRGLGSVGGELFF
TRBV5-1	TRBJ2-1	CASSFDRASYNEQFF
TRBV4-3	TRBJ2-2	CASSQVGGYGELFF
TRBV7-6	TRBJ2-1	CASSLSSYNEQFF
TRBV28	TRBJ1-3	CASSFSDSGNTIYF
TRBV2	TRBJ1-2	CASSVNRERGYTF
TRBV10-3	TRBJ2-7	CAISYTGAYEQYF
TRBV25-1	TRBJ2-7	CASGTGTVSLYEQYF
TRBV7-3	TRBJ2-5	CASSRGGQETQYF
TRBV4-1	TRBJ2-7	CASSQDSAGFSYEQYF
TRBV10-3	TRBJ1-5	CAISESGGHSNQPQHF
TRBV15	TRBJ1-2	CATSRDRGSSNYGYTF
TRBV28	TRBJ1-6	CASSLFDRRNSPLHF
TRBV4-3	TRBJ1-1	CASSQGGGLNTEAFF
TRBV7-2	TRBJ2-1	CASSLAPSGNGNEQFF
TRBV5-1	TRBJ1-2	CASRSGQDPGYTF
TRBV5-4	TRBJ2-5	CASSSDRGYETQYF
TRBV29-1	TRBJ1-1	CSVVERGGLNTEAFF
TRBV6-1	TRBJ1-3	CASTSGSGNTIYF
TRBV6-5	TRBJ2-1	CASSYGEGSSYNEQFF
TRBV2	TRBJ1-2	CASSQGVKDYGYTF
TRBV29-1	TRBJ1-4	CSVEPRAGYEKLFF
TRBV5-6	TRBJ1-1	CASRDRENTEAFF
TRBV6-1	TRBJ2-1	CATAPRGAGNEQFF
TRBV5-1	TRBJ1-2	CASSLGTENYGYTF